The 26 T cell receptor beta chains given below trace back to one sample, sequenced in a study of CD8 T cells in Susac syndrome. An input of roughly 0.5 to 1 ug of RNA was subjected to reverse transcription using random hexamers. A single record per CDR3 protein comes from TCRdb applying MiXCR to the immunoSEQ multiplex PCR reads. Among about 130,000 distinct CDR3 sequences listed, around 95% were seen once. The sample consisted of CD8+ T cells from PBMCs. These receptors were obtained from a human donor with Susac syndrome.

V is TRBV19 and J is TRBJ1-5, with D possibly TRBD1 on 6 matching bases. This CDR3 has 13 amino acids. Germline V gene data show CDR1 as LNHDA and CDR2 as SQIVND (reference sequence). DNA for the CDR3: TGTGCTTCGATGGACAGCCTCAATCAGCCCCAGCATTTT. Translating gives CASMDSLNQPQHF.

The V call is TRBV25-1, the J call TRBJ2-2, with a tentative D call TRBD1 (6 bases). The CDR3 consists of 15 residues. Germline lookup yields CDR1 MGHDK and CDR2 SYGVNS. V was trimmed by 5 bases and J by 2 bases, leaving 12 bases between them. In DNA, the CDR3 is TGTGCCAGCAGTTCTTGGGACATCAACACCGGGGAGCTGTTTTTT. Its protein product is CASSSWDINTGELFF.

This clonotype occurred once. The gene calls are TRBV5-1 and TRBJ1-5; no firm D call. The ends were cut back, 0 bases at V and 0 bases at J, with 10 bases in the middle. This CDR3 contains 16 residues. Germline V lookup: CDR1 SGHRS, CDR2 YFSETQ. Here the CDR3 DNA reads TGCGCCAGCAGCTTGGCCGGGCAGTTTAGCAATCAGCCCCAGCATTTT. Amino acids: CASSLAGQFSNQPQHF.

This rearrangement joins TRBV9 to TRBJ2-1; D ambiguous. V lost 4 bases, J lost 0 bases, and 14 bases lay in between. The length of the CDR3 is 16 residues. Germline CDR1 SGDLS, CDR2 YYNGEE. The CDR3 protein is CASSPMDGRSYNEQFF. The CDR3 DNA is TGTGCCAGCAGCCCTATGGACGGCCGCTCCTACAATGAGCAGTTCTTC.

For the CDR3, the DNA is TGCAGTGCTAGAGATGGCCTAGCGTTCACCTACGAGCAGTACTTC. It codes for CSARDGLAFTYEQYF. V gene TRBV20-1 combines with J gene TRBJ2-7, with TRBD2 as a possible D gene (6 bases). V lost 0 bases to trimming and J lost 2 bases, with 14 bases between them. The CDR3 loop spans 15 amino acids. Germline CDR1 and CDR2: DFQATT and SNEGSKA (reference sequence).

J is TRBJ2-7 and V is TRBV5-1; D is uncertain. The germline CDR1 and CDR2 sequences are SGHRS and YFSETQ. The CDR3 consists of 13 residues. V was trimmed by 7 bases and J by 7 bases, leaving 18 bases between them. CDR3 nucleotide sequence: TGCGCCAGCCGAAAAGGAGTGTTGGGAGAGCAGTACTTC. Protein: CASRKGVLGEQYF.

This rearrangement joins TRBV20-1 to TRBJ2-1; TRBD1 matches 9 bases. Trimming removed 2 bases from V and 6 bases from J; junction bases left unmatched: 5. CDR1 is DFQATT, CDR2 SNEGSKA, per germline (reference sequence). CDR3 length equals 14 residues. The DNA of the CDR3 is TGCAGTGCTAGAAGACAGGGGGTAGGCAATGAGCAGTTCTTC. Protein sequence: CSARRQGVGNEQFF.

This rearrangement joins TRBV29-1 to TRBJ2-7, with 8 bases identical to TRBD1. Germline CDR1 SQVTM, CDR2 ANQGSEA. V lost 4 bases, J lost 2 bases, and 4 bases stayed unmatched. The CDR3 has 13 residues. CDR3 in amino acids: CSVGPGGAYEQYF. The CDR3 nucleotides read TGCAGCGTTGGGCCAGGGGGCGCCTACGAGCAGTACTTC.

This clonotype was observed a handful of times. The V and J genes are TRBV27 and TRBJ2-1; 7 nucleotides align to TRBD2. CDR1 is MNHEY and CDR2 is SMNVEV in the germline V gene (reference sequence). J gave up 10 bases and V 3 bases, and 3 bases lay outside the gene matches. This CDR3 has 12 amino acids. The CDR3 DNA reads TGTGCCAGCAGTTTGGGGGGGTCCGAGCAGTTCTTC. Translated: CASSLGGSEQFF.

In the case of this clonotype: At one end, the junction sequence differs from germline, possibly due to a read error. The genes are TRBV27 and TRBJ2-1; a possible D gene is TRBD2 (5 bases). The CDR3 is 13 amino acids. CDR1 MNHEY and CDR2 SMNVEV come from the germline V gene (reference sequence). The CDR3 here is CASGFSRGHEQFF. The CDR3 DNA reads TGTGCCAGCGGTTTTAGTCGGGGTCATGAGCAGTTCTTC.

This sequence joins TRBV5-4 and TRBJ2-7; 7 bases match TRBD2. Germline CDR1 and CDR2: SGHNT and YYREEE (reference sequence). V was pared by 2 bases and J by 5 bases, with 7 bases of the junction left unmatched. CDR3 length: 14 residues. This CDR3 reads CASSLGAGVDEQYF. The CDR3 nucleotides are TGTGCCAGCAGCTTAGGTGCGGGAGTCGACGAGCAGTACTTC.

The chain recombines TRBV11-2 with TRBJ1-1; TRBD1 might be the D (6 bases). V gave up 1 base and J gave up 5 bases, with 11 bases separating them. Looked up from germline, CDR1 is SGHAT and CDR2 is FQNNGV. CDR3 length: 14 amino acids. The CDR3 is CASSLVRGPTEAFF. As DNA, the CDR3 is TGTGCCAGCAGCTTAGTACGGGGGCCTACTGAAGCTTTCTTT.

The CDR3 DNA sequence: TGCAGCGTTGTCGACAGGATCGCCTACGAGCAGTACTTC. This sequence encodes CSVVDRIAYEQYF. The V and J genes are TRBV29-1 and TRBJ2-7; D is possibly TRBD1 (6 bases). Germline values: CDR1 SQVTM, CDR2 ANQGSEA. The CDR3 has 13 amino acids. V dropped 4 bases and J dropped 2 bases, with 12 bases sitting between them.

DNA for the CDR3: TGCGCCAGCAGCTTGGTGAGACAGAGTCCGATAGGCTCCGAGCAGTACTTC. Translating it yields CASSLVRQSPIGSEQYF. The chain is built from TRBV5-1 and TRBJ2-7; weak D call: TRBD1 (5 bases). V dropped 0 bases and J dropped 6 bases, with 22 bases sitting between them. CDR1 SGHRS and CDR2 YFSETQ come from the germline V gene. The CDR3 is made up of 17 amino acids.

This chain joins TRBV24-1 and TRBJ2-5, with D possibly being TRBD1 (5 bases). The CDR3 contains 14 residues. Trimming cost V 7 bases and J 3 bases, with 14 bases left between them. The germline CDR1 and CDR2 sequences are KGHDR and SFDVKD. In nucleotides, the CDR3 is TGTGCCACCAGCGTCCTAGGGGCCGAAGAGACCCAGTACTTC. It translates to CATSVLGAEETQYF.

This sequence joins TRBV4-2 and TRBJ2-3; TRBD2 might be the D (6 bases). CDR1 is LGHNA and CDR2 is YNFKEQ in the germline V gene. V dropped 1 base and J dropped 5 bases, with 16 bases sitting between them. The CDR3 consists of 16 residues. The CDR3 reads CASSQGIREPVDTQYF. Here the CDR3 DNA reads TGTGCCAGCAGCCAAGGGATACGGGAGCCTGTAGATACGCAGTATTTT.

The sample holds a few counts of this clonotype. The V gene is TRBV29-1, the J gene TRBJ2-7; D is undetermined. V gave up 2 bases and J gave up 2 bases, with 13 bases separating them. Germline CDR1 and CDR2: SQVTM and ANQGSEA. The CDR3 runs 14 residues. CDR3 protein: CSVELAGGTYEQYF. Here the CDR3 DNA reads TGCAGCGTTGAACTGGCAGGTGGAACCTACGAGCAGTACTTC.

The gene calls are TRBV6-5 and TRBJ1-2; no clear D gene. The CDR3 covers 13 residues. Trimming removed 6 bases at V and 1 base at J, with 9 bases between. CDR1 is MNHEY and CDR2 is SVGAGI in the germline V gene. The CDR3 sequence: CASSHASNYGYTF. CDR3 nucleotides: TGTGCCAGCAGCCACGCCAGTAACTATGGCTACACCTTC.

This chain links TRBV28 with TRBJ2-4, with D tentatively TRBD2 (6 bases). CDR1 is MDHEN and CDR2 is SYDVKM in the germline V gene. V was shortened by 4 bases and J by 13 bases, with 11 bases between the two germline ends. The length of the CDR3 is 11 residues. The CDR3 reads CASSSGGRQYF. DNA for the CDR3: TGTGCCAGCAGTTCCGGGGGACGGCAGTACTTC.

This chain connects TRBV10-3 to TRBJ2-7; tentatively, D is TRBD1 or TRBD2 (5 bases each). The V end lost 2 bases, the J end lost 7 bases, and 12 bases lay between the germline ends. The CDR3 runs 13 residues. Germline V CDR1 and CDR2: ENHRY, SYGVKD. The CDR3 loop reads CAISEDTWGEQYF. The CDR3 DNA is TGTGCCATCAGTGAGGACACTTGGGGGGAGCAGTACTTC.

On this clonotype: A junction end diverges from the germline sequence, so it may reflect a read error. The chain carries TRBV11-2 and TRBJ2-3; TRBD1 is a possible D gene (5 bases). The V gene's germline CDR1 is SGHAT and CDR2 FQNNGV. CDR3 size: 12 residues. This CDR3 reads CASSPRVTGSDF. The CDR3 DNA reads TGTGCCAGCAGCCCCCGGGTAACAGGCTCGGATTTT.

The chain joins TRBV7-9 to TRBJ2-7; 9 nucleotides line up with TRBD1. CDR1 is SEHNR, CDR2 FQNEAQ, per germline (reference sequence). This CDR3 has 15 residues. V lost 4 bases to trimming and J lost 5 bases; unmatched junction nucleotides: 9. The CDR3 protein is CASSSRDRDWDEQYF. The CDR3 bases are TGTGCCAGCAGCTCACGGGACAGGGATTGGGACGAGCAGTACTTC. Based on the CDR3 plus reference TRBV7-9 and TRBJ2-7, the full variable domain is DTGVSQNPRHKITKRGQNVTFRCDPISEHNRLYWYRQTLGQGPEFLTYFQNEAQLEKSRLLSDRFSAERPKGSFSTLEIQRTEQGDSAMYLCASSSRDRDWDEQYFGPGTRLTVT.

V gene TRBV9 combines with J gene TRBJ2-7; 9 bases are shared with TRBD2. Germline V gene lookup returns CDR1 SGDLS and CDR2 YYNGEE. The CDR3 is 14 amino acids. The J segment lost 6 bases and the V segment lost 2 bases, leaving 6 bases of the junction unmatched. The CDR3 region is CASSVEGLAGEQYF. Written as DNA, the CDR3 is TGTGCCAGCAGCGTGGAGGGACTAGCAGGCGAGCAGTACTTC.

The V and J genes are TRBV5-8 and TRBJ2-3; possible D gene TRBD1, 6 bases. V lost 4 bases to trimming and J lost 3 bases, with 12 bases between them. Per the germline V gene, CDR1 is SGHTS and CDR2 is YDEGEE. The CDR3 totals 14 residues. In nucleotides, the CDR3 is TGTGCCAGCAGCACAACGGACAGTACAGATACGCAGTATTTT. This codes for CASSTTDSTDTQYF.

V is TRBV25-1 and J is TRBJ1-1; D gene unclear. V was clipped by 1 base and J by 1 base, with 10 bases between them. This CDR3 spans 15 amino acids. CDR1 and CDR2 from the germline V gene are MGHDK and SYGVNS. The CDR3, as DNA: TGTGCCAGCAGTGAATTTGGCCGACGGAACACTGAAGCTTTCTTT. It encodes CASSEFGRRNTEAFF.

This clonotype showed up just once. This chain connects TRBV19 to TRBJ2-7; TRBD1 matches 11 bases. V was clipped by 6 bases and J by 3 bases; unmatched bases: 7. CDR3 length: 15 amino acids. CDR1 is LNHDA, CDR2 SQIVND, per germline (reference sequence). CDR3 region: CASRPGQGAYYEQYF. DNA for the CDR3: TGTGCCAGTAGACCCGGACAGGGGGCTTACTACGAGCAGTACTTC.